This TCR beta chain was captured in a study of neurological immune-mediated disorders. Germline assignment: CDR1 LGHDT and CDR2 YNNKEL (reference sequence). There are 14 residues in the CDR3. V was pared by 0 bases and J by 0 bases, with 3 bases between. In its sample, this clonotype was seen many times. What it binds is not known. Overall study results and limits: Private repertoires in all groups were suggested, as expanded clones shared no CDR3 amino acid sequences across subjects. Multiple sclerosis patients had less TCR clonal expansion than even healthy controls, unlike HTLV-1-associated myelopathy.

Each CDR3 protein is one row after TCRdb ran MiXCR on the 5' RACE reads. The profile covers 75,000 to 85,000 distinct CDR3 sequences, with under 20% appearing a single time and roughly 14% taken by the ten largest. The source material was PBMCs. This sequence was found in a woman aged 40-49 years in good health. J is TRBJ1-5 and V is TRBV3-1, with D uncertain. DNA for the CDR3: TGTGCCAGCAGCCAAGATTATAGCAATCAGCCCCAGCATTTT. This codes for CASSQDYSNQPQHF.